The TCR beta chain described here comes from a study of blood T cells in healthy people across ages. Peripheral blood from each donor was collected in a volume of approximately 10 milliliters. The extraction recovered at least 6 micrograms of total RNA per sample. Study-wide results and limits: Diversity figures based on one million T cells were deemed too low.

V gave up 0 bases and J gave up 4 bases, with 11 bases separating them. Per the germline V gene, CDR1 is SGHDN and CDR2 is FVKESK. The CDR3 spans 15 residues. Then a second PCR, running roughly 6 to 11 cycles, was carried out with a sample-barcoded 5' primer and a J-beta primer mix. TCRdb ran MiXCR on the 5' RACE reads and lists one entry per CDR3 protein. This table holds 950,000 to 1,200,000 distinct CDR3 sequences, roughly two fifths found once. As concerns this clonotype: Antigen unknown.

This receptor was taken from a man between 18 and 35 years old in good health. The chain employs TRBV14 and TRBJ2-3; a possible D gene is TRBD2 (5 bases). Sequencing was performed on blood. This CDR3 reads CASSQDWRWADTQYF. The DNA for the CDR3 is TGTGCCAGCAGCCAAGACTGGAGGTGGGCAGATACGCAGTATTTT.